One and the same sample provided the 17 T cell receptor beta chains below, sequenced in a study of T cell responses to AZD1222 COVID-19 vaccine (dated by TCRdb to the early 2020s). The time point label on this specimen signifies: baseline before first vaccination. The receptor library was made with the immunoSEQ multiplex PCR assay. TCRdb took over this immuneACCESS table, retaining in-frame rearrangements with V and J assigned. Such tables are incomplete; in checked studies, under half of the missing clones stem from an unresolved V gene, and the remainder is unexplained. For this sample the table gives around 190,000 clones, of which around 88% were detected only once. The ten largest account for 0.4% to 0.5% of the sample. Sequenced material: peripheral blood, taken on day 0 of AZD1222 vaccination. The receptors were gathered from an adult in good health.

This clone was seen only a few times. The CDR3 DNA follows: TGTGCCAGCAGCCAGACAACCCCCGAGCAGTACTTC. Its translation is CASSQTTPEQYF. The genes are TRBV7-9 and TRBJ2-7; no firm D call. With 5 bases removed from V and 6 bases from J, the gap between germline ends came to 11 bases. CDR1 and CDR2 from the germline V gene are SEHNR and FQNEAQ (reference sequence). The CDR3 runs to 12 residues.

This sequence joins TRBV24-1 and TRBJ2-3; D is undetermined. Trimming pared 0 bases from V and 5 bases from J, leaving 11 bases between. The CDR3 is 15 residues long. Germline V gives CDR1 KGHDR, CDR2 SFDVKD. The CDR3 DNA reads TGTGCCACCAGTGATTTGATCAGATCTGGAGATACGCAGTATTTT. Translating gives CATSDLIRSGDTQYF.

The rearrangement links TRBV5-1 to TRBJ2-5; D is perhaps TRBD1 (7 bases). The germline CDR1 and CDR2 sequences are SGHRS and YFSETQ. This CDR3 is built from 13 residues. V lost 6 bases and J lost 4, with 13 bases in between. In DNA, the CDR3 is TGCGCCAGCACGGAGGGGGCTAGAGAGACCCAGTACTTC. This gives the protein CASTEGARETQYF.

The chain employs TRBV19 and TRBJ1-6; weak D call: TRBD1 (5 bases). CDR1 and CDR2 (germline): LNHDA, SQIVND (reference sequence). The V and J ends lost 4 bases and 6 bases respectively, with 13 bases between them. The CDR3 has 15 amino acids. CDR3 in DNA: TGTGCCAGTAGTACACGAGGGACCGGTAATTCACCCCTCCACTTT. Translating gives CASSTRGTGNSPLHF.

The sample holds one count of this clone. This chain links TRBV6-5 with TRBJ1-1, with TRBD1 matching over 8 bases. Trimming cost V 6 bases and J 1 base; bases outside gene matches: 7. CDR1 and CDR2 (germline): MNHEY, SVGAGI. CDR3 length: 15 residues. The CDR3 here is CASRDLDRENTEAFF. Here the CDR3 DNA reads TGTGCCAGCAGGGACCTGGACAGGGAGAACACTGAAGCTTTCTTT.

This chain joins TRBV9 and TRBJ1-5, with D unclear. The V gene lost 0 bases and the J gene lost 9 bases, with 10 bases spanning the gap. This CDR3 has 13 residues. Germline assignment: CDR1 SGDLS and CDR2 YYNGEE. CDR3 loop: CASSVDMGMPQHF. Written as DNA, the CDR3 is TGTGCCAGCAGCGTAGATATGGGAATGCCCCAGCATTTT. The complete variable domain, with remaining parts taken from reference TRBV9 and TRBJ1-5, reads DSGVTQTPKHLITATGQRVTLRCSPRSGDLSVYWYQQSLDQGLQFLIQYYNGEERAKGNILERFSAQQFPDLHSELNLSSLELGDSALYFCASSVDMGMPQHFGDGTRLSIL.

The chain combines TRBV6-5 with TRBJ1-2; a possible D gene is TRBD1 (6 bases). Deletions cut 0 bases from V and 0 bases from J, with 11 bases between. This CDR3 region has 16 residues. CDR1 is MNHEY, CDR2 SVGAGI, per germline. CDR3 coding DNA: TGTGCCAGCAGTTACTCCCTTGACAGGACTAACTATGGCTACACCTTC. Amino acid sequence: CASSYSLDRTNYGYTF.

The rearrangement uses TRBV29-1 and TRBJ2-6; perhaps TRBD1 as D (5 bases). With 4 bases removed from V and 2 bases from J, the gap between germline ends came to 15 bases. This CDR3 is built from 16 residues. Per germline, CDR1 SQVTM and CDR2 ANQGSEA. The CDR3 loop is CSVGQGSSPGANVLTF. The CDR3 bases are TGCAGCGTTGGGCAGGGATCATCCCCTGGGGCCAACGTCCTGACTTTC.

The V and J genes are TRBV6-2 or TRBV6-3 and TRBJ2-7; D perhaps matches TRBD2 (6 bases). The CDR3 contains 12 residues. CDR1 and CDR2 (germline): MNHEY, SVGEGT. Trimming pared 2 bases from V and 5 bases from J, leaving 7 bases between. The CDR3 DNA is TGTGCCAGCAGTTACCGGGGGAACGAGCAGTACTTC. Protein sequence: CASSYRGNEQYF.

In its sample, this clone was seen once. CDR3 amino acids: CASRGRLAGINEQFF. CDR3 nucleotide sequence: TGTGCCAGCAGAGGGAGGCTAGCGGGGATTAATGAGCAGTTCTTC. The rearrangement uses TRBV27 and TRBJ2-1, with 9 bases fitting TRBD2. The ends lost 6 bases at V and 7 bases at J; junction bases unmatched: 10. Germline-derived CDR1 and CDR2 are MNHEY and SMNVEV (reference sequence). CDR3 size: 15 residues.

This chain uses TRBV28 with TRBJ2-7, with TRBD1 identical over 11 bases. Germline V gene sequence: CDR1 MDHEN, CDR2 SYDVKM. J was trimmed by 7 bases and V by 5 bases; bases with no gene match: 10. This CDR3 spans 15 amino acids. As DNA, the CDR3 is TGTGCCAGCAGTACCGCCGGGACAGGGGGATATGAGCAGTACTTC. Its translation is CASSTAGTGGYEQYF.

The V and J genes are TRBV9 and TRBJ2-3; D perhaps matches TRBD2 (6 bases). The CDR3 loop spans 14 amino acids. CDR1 is SGDLS and CDR2 is YYNGEE in the germline V gene. V was shortened by 0 bases and J by 5 bases, with 10 bases between the two germline ends. CDR3 nucleotides: TGTGCCAGCAGCGTAGCGGGAGACGGAGATACGCAGTATTTT. Translated, it gives CASSVAGDGDTQYF.

The chain is built from TRBV6-1 and TRBJ1-1; D not resolved. The CDR3 runs to 11 residues. CDR1 is MNHNS, CDR2 SASEGT, per germline. Trimming took off 2 bases at V and 4 bases at J, with 2 bases between the two ends. The CDR3 sequence is CASSESTEAFF. CDR3 nucleotide sequence: TGTGCCAGCAGTGAAAGCACTGAAGCTTTCTTT.

The gene calls are TRBV27 and TRBJ2-1; D is undetermined. The CDR3 is 14 residues long. The V end lost 5 bases, the J end lost 7 bases, and 15 bases lay between the germline ends. Per germline, CDR1 MNHEY and CDR2 SMNVEV (reference sequence). The CDR3, as DNA: TGTGCCAGCAGTGGCGGAGCGCTTCAAAATGAGCAGTTCTTC. Protein product: CASSGGALQNEQFF.

CDR3 bases: TGTGCCAGCAGCTTTGGGGCAGATATGAACACCGGGGAGCTGTTTTTT. Translated, it gives CASSFGADMNTGELFF. The chain has TRBV11-2 and TRBJ2-2; D is possibly TRBD1 (5 bases). The CDR3 loop spans 16 amino acids. Germline V gene lookup returns CDR1 SGHAT and CDR2 FQNNGV. V lost 3 bases, J lost 1 base, and 12 bases lay in between.

The chain is built from TRBV5-6 and TRBJ1-6, with D maybe TRBD1 (5 bases). The germline V gene encodes CDR1 SGHDT and CDR2 YYEEEE. The germline V and J ends were trimmed by 2 bases and 7 bases, with 10 bases remaining between them. The CDR3 covers 14 residues. The CDR3 sequence: CASSFGAKNSPLHF. DNA for the CDR3: TGTGCCAGCAGCTTCGGGGCCAAAAATTCACCCCTCCACTTT.

This rearrangement joins TRBV25-1 to TRBJ1-6; weak D call: TRBD1 (6 bases). The CDR3 extends over 15 amino acids. V lost 2 bases to trimming and J lost 9 bases, with 14 bases between them. Germline-derived CDR1 and CDR2 are MGHDK and SYGVNS. The CDR3 nucleotides read TGTGCCAGCAGTGAACCAAGGGGGAATTCTTCACCCCTCCACTTT. Residues: CASSEPRGNSSPLHF.